The entry that follows covers one T cell receptor beta chain sequence. Its target is unknown. The treatment was: roughly 18 received Ad26.COV2.S at low or high dose, single or two shots; 5 received placebo; per-sample allocation not given. Collection of samples fell on day 63 after the first vaccine or placebo injection. Ad26.COV2.S expressed prefusion-stabilized spike from the original Wuhan strain. Only in-frame clones appear in the TCRdb table, and some are missing; sequencing was by immunoSEQ multiplex PCR. Among 430,000 or so clones listed, roughly 89% were seen once. The CDR3 consists of 15 residues. Trimming cost V 5 bases and J 2 bases; bases outside gene matches: 5. The germline gives CDR1 MNHEY, CDR2 SMNVEV (reference sequence). This record comes from a study of Ad26.COV2.S vaccination and SARS-CoV-2 variants. Across the whole study: Participant was drawn from the COV1001 Ad26.COV2.S trial arm. Whole-study findings and limits: Vaccinees displayed broader spike-specific TCR repertoires than placebo recipients.

This clonotype was sampled from a person aged 18-60 years who received the Ad26.COV2.S COVID-19 vaccine or a placebo. This chain connects TRBV27 to TRBJ1-5, with TRBD1 identical over 8 bases. Sample: peripheral blood, taken in a trial of Ad26.COV2.S vaccine versus placebo. CDR3 DNA: TGTGCCAGCAGTATAGGGGGACAGGGCAATCAGCCCCAGCATTTT. It is translated as CASSIGGQGNQPQHF.